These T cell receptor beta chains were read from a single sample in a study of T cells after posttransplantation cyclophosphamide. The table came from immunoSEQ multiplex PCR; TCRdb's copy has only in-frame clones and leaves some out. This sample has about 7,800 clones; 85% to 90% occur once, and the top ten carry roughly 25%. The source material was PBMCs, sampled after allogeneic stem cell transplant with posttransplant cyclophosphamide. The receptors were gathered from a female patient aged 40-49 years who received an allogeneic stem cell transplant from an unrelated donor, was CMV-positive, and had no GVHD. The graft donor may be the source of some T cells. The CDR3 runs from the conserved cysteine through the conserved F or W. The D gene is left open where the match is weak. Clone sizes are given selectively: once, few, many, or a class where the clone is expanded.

CASSLTQDLNTEAFF,TGTGCCAGCAGCTTAACTCAGGATTTGAACACTGAAGCTTTCTTT,TRBV7-3,-,-,TRBJ1-1
CASSPRGGEETQYF,TGCGCCAGCAGCCCGCGGGGGGGCGAAGAGACCCAGTACTTC,TRBV4-1,once,TRBD2,TRBJ2-5
CASSRLSSGESEQFF,TGTGCCAGCAGTCGACTCTCTAGCGGGGAATCTGAGCAGTTCTTC,TRBV5-5,few,TRBD2,TRBJ2-1
CASSLRQGGDEQFF,TGTGCCAGCAGTTTAAGGCAGGGTGGCGATGAGCAGTTCTTC,TRBV28,-,-,TRBJ2-1
CASLDRVYNSPLHF,TGTGCCAGCCTAGACAGGGTCTATAATTCACCCCTCCACTTT,TRBV2,-,TRBD1,TRBJ1-6
CASSTRGSSGGGELFF,TGTGCCAGTAGTACGAGAGGGTCTTCGGGAGGCGGAGAGCTGTTTTTT,TRBV19,-,TRBD2,TRBJ2-2
CASSSSRLFTEAFF,TGTGCCAGCAGCTCCTCGAGGTTGTTCACTGAAGCTTTCTTT,TRBV11-2,-,-,TRBJ1-1
CASSQTGSLAEAFF,TGTGCCAGCTCACAAACAGGGTCCCTCGCTGAAGCTTTCTTT,TRBV18,-,-,TRBJ1-1
CASSYGQNNYGYTF,TGTGCCAGCAGCTACGGACAGAACAACTATGGCTACACCTTC,TRBV11-3,few,-,TRBJ1-2
CASSFMPGQGYNEQFF,TGTGCCAGCAGCTTTATGCCGGGACAGGGCTACAATGAGCAGTTCTTC,TRBV7-3,-,TRBD1,TRBJ2-1
CASSLPGSRGTQYF,TGTGCCAGCAGCTTACCTGGCTCAAGAGGGACCCAGTACTTC,TRBV11-2,-,-,TRBJ2-5
CASAGQVPNYGYTF,TGTGCCAGCGCGGGACAGGTACCCAACTATGGCTACACCTTC,TRBV2,-,TRBD1,TRBJ1-2
CASSYDGGAGELFF,TGTGCCAGCAGTTACGACGGGGGGGCCGGGGAGCTGTTTTTT,TRBV6-5,-,TRBD2,TRBJ2-2
CASSYWPSSTDTQYF,TGTGCCAGCAGTTACTGGCCCTCTTCCACAGATACGCAGTATTTT,TRBV6-6,-,-,TRBJ2-3
CASSPSRGTNYGYTF,TGTGCCAGTTCCCCCTCGCGAGGTACTAACTATGGCTACACCTTC,TRBV19,-,-,TRBJ1-2
CASSYHPKRYEQYF,TGTGCCAGCAGCTACCATCCCAAGCGCTACGAGCAGTACTTC,TRBV7-2,-,-,TRBJ2-7
CASSQRGKPYEQYF,TGTGCCAGCAGCCAGAGGGGGAAACCCTACGAGCAGTACTTC,TRBV7-2,-,-,TRBJ2-7
CASSRTSGGSDTQYF,TGTGCCAGCAGTCGGACTAGCGGGGGTTCGGATACGCAGTATTTT,TRBV6-5,once,TRBD2,TRBJ2-3
CASSLAGTGHRGNTGELFF,TGTGCCAGCAGCTTAGCTGGGACAGGACACCGAGGTAACACCGGGGAGCTGTTTTTT,TRBV7-2,-,TRBD1,TRBJ2-2
CATSSDSAPRGNQPQHF,TGTGCCACCAGCAGTGACTCAGCCCCCAGAGGCAATCAGCCCCAGCATTTT,TRBV15,once,-,TRBJ1-5
CASSYSPWHSPLHF,TGTGCCAGCAGTTACTCTCCATGGCATTCACCCCTCCACTTT,TRBV6-5,-,-,TRBJ1-6
CASAGGAGEKLFF,TGCGCCAGCGCAGGAGGGGCGGGTGAAAAACTGTTTTTT,TRBV5-1,-,-,TRBJ1-4
CASSLIFGVYRGTGGYTF,TGTGCCAGCAGCTTGATTTTTGGGGTCTATCGGGGGACAGGAGGCTACACCTTC,TRBV5-4,-,TRBD1,TRBJ1-2
CASSLAGRSGYTF,TGTGCCAGCAGCTTAGCCGGCAGGTCCGGCTACACCTTC,TRBV7-9,-,-,TRBJ1-2
CSVDRVNTEAFF,TGCAGCGTCGACAGGGTGAACACTGAAGCTTTCTTT,TRBV29-1,once,TRBD1,TRBJ1-1
CASSLVAGVNTEAFF,TGTGCCAGCAGCTTAGTAGCTGGCGTTAACACTGAAGCTTTCTTT,TRBV7-2,-,-,TRBJ1-1
CASSLTRDLYNEQFF,TGTGCCAGCAGCTTAACCAGGGACTTGTACAATGAGCAGTTCTTC,TRBV7-3,-,-,TRBJ2-1
CASSIKDRGAGELFF,TGTGCCAGTAGTATCAAGGACAGGGGCGCCGGGGAGCTGTTTTTT,TRBV19,-,TRBD1,TRBJ2-2
CASSRDRGNTGELFF,TGTGCCAGCAGCCGGGACAGGGGTAACACCGGGGAGCTGTTTTTT,TRBV7-2,-,TRBD1,TRBJ2-2
CASSMGQGRGYTF,TGTGCCAGTAGTATGGGACAGGGTAGGGGCTACACCTTC,TRBV19,-,TRBD1,TRBJ1-2
CASSVQGQANYGYTF,TGTGCCAGCAGCGTACAGGGACAGGCTAACTATGGCTACACCTTC,TRBV9,-,TRBD1,TRBJ1-2
CASTPGQGYNSPLHF,TGTGCCAGCACTCCCGGACAGGGCTATAATTCACCCCTCCACTTT,TRBV6-5,-,TRBD1,TRBJ1-6
CAISEREEQFF,TGTGCCATCAGTGAAAGGGAGGAGCAGTTCTTC,TRBV10-3,-,-,TRBJ2-1
CASSGRFEQFF,TGCGCCAGCAGTGGCAGGTTTGAGCAGTTCTTC,TRBV4-3,-,-,TRBJ2-1
CASSSLAGELFF,TGCGCCAGCAGCTCCCTAGCCGGGGAGCTGTTTTTT,TRBV5-1,-,-,TRBJ2-2
CASSFTSGQGGIYGYTF,TGTGCCAGCAGCTTTACCTCGGGACAGGGGGGGATCTATGGCTACACCTTC,TRBV7-2,-,TRBD1,TRBJ1-2
CASSSRRQGTDTQYF,TGTGCCAGCAGCTCCCGAAGACAGGGCACAGATACGCAGTATTTT,TRBV7-2,once,-,TRBJ2-3
CAIGGTGSNQPQHF,TGTGCCATCGGAGGGACTGGGAGCAATCAGCCCCAGCATTTT,TRBV10-3,-,-,TRBJ1-5
CASSQRGLAGPWSGELFF,TGTGCCAGCAGCCAGAGGGGGCTAGCGGGGCCTTGGTCCGGGGAGCTGTTTTTT,TRBV9,once,TRBD2,TRBJ2-2
CASSRGMNTEAFF,TGTGCCAGCAGTAGGGGGATGAACACTGAAGCTTTCTTT,TRBV6-6,-,-,TRBJ1-1
CASSSGGGSYNSPLHF,TGTGCCAGCAGCTCGGGAGGGGGTTCCTATAATTCACCCCTCCACTTT,TRBV9,-,-,TRBJ1-6
CSVLRDSGNEQFF,TGCAGCGTTCTGAGGGATTCGGGGAATGAGCAGTTCTTC,TRBV29-1,-,-,TRBJ2-1